Following are 27 T cell receptor beta chains from one sample sequenced in a study of long-term antiretroviral therapy in people with HIV. Researchers report immunoSEQ v3.0 was run at survey level. Libraries were prepared by immunoSEQ multiplex PCR; TCRdb keeps only in-frame clonotypes and omits some of them. The data show tens of thousands of clones, around 80% seen once. Sequences were derived from unsorted PBMCs, sampled around 4.3 years after starting antiretroviral therapy. The receptors derive from a young man with HIV.

The chain couples TRBV27 to TRBJ2-1; D is ambiguous. Trimming shortened V by 3 bases and J by 6 bases, and 9 bases separated the two germline ends. In germline, CDR1 is MNHEY, CDR2 SMNVEV (reference sequence). CDR3 length: 13 amino acids. CDR3 protein: CASSFALINEQFF. The CDR3 DNA is TGTGCCAGCAGTTTCGCCCTTATCAATGAGCAGTTCTTC.

The J gene is TRBJ2-7, the V gene TRBV7-9, with TRBD1 matching over 12 bases. V gave up 5 bases and J gave up 3 bases; unmatched junction bases: 11. CDR1 and CDR2 (germline): SEHNR, FQNEAQ (reference sequence). The CDR3 loop spans 17 amino acids. CDR3 residues: CASSLPGQGAGVYEQYF. The CDR3 DNA sequence: TGTGCCAGCAGCCTGCCGGGACAGGGGGCGGGGGTCTACGAGCAGTACTTC.

This clone was seen only once. J is TRBJ2-3 and V is TRBV14; maybe TRBD1 (5 bases). Germline lookup yields CDR1 SGHDN and CDR2 FVKESK. V was clipped by 4 bases and J by 2 bases, with 10 bases between them. This CDR3 is built from 14 residues. CDR3 sequence: CASSRIGDTDTQYF. In DNA form, the CDR3 reads TGTGCCAGCAGCCGAATAGGGGACACAGATACGCAGTATTTT. Together with reference TRBV14 and TRBJ2-3, the CDR3 gives the full variable domain: EAGVTQFPSHSVIEKGQTVTLRCDPISGHDNLYWYRRVMGKEIKFLLHFVKESKQDESGMPNNRFLAERTGGTYSTLKVQPAELEDSGVYFCASSRIGDTDTQYFGPGTRLTVL.

DNA for the CDR3: TGTGCCAGCAAGGTAAGGGGCGGCGACGAGCAGTACTTC. This translates into CASKVRGGDEQYF. The rearrangement links TRBV2 to TRBJ2-7; weak D call: TRBD1 (5 bases). The germline gives CDR1 SNHLY, CDR2 FYNNEI. Trimming pared 7 bases from V and 5 bases from J, leaving 15 bases between. CDR3 size: 13 residues.

The rearrangement joins TRBV5-1 to TRBJ2-7; 12 nucleotides align to TRBD2. Germline CDR1 reads SGHRS; CDR2 reads YFSETQ. This CDR3 contains 15 residues. J gave up 2 bases and V 0 bases, and 0 bases lay outside the gene matches. Here the CDR3 DNA reads TGCGCCAGCAGCTTGGGACTAGCGGGGGCCTACGAGCAGTACTTC. Translation: CASSLGLAGAYEQYF.

The chain links TRBV6-5 to TRBJ1-1; D perhaps matches TRBD1 (6 bases). This CDR3 contains 11 residues. Between the trimmed V and J ends, which lost 6 bases and 8 bases, there was a span of 10 bases. CDR1 is MNHEY, CDR2 SVGAGI, per germline. DNA of the CDR3: TGTGCCAGCAGCTCGGGGGGCGAAGCTTTCTTT. Its protein product is CASSSGGEAFF.

This clone occurred a few times. This chain uses TRBV27 with TRBJ2-7; 8 bases agree with TRBD1. The V gene's germline CDR1 is MNHEY and CDR2 SMNVEV (reference sequence). The CDR3 is 14 residues long. After removal of 8 bases from V and 5 bases from J, the junction contained 11 bases not matched to a gene. The CDR3 loop is CASGSTGGFDEQYF. CDR3 DNA: TGTGCCAGCGGCAGCACAGGGGGTTTCGACGAGCAGTACTTC.

The chain uses TRBV4-3 and TRBJ2-1, with 14 bases fitting TRBD2. The CDR3 is 18 amino acids. After removal of 4 bases from V and 10 bases from J, the junction contained 15 bases not matched to a gene. The germline V gene has CDR1 LGHNA and CDR2 YSLEER. CDR3: CASSRTEPGLAGDFEQFF. DNA of the CDR3: TGCGCCAGCAGCCGGACCGAACCGGGACTAGCGGGAGATTTCGAGCAGTTCTTC.

J is TRBJ1-3 and V is TRBV10-3; 8 bases agree with TRBD1. J was trimmed by 0 bases and V by 3 bases; bases with no gene match: 4. This CDR3 spans 16 amino acids. Germline V gene lookup returns CDR1 ENHRY and CDR2 SYGVKD. The CDR3 here is CAISDWTGNSGNTIYF. The CDR3 DNA reads as TGTGCCATCAGTGATTGGACAGGGAACTCTGGAAACACCATATATTTT.

This chain uses TRBV6-5 with TRBJ1-4; 10 nucleotides agree with TRBD1. The CDR3 runs to 14 residues. The J segment lost 8 bases and the V segment lost 4 bases, leaving 4 bases of the junction unmatched. The germline CDR1 and CDR2 sequences are MNHEY and SVGAGI. CDR3 loop: CASSSTGGGEKLFF. The CDR3 DNA reads as TGTGCCAGCAGTTCGACAGGGGGCGGGGAAAAACTGTTTTTT.

The J gene is TRBJ2-5, the V gene TRBV18; D possibly corresponds to TRBD1 (5 bases). Germline CDR1 is KGHSH and CDR2 is LQKENI. CDR3 size: 14 residues. The germline V and J ends were trimmed by 4 bases and 0 bases, with 9 bases remaining between them. The CDR3 spells CASSRNRNQETQYF. CDR3 nucleotides: TGTGCCAGCTCACGGAACAGGAACCAAGAGACCCAGTACTTC.

The rearrangement links TRBV19 to TRBJ1-5, with 9 bases lining up with TRBD1. The CDR3 has 15 amino acids. V dropped 7 bases and J dropped 2; count of bases not matched to a gene: 6. Germline CDR1 and CDR2: LNHDA and SQIVND (reference sequence). The CDR3: CASTTTGGGNQPQHF. The CDR3 coding sequence is TGTGCCAGTACCACGACAGGGGGAGGCAATCAGCCCCAGCATTTT. The entire variable domain, with the rest obtained from reference TRBV19 and TRBJ1-5, is as follows: DGGITQSPKYLFRKEGQNVTLSCEQNLNHDAMYWYRQDPGQGLRLIYYSQIVNDFQKGDIAEGYSVSREKKESFPLTVTSAQKNPTAFYLCASTTTGGGNQPQHFGDGTRLSIL.

The chain has TRBV27 and TRBJ2-3; TRBD1 matches 9 bases. Unmatched junction bases numbered 15, after V lost 5 bases and J lost 9 bases. The CDR3 sequence is 16 residues long. Germline lookup yields CDR1 MNHEY and CDR2 SMNVEV (reference sequence). CDR3 in DNA: TGTGCCAGCAGTCCGCCCCTGTACAGGGGGCCAGGGACGCAGTATTTT. The encoded protein is CASSPPLYRGPGTQYF.

This rearrangement joins TRBV7-9 to TRBJ2-3, with TRBD2 matching over 14 bases. The germline gives CDR1 SEHNR, CDR2 FQNEAQ (reference sequence). CDR3 length: 17 residues. Germline trimming cut 5 bases from V and 5 bases from J; bases unmatched to any gene: 9. CDR3 in DNA: TGTGCCAGCAGCCCACAACCGGGACTAGCGGGAGTAGATACGCAGTATTTT. The encoded protein is CASSPQPGLAGVDTQYF.

The chain recombines TRBV10-2 with TRBJ2-5; 7 bases align to TRBD2. Germline V gives CDR1 WSHSY, CDR2 SAAADI. This CDR3 region has 14 residues. V was clipped by 10 bases and J by 2 bases; unmatched bases: 10. The CDR3 region is CATTTSSRQETQYF. As DNA, the CDR3 is TGCGCCACTACGACTAGCAGTAGGCAAGAGACCCAGTACTTC.

The chain is built from TRBV7-9 and TRBJ1-2; D not certain. The CDR3 is 13 amino acids. Deletions cut 5 bases from V and 5 bases from J, with 12 bases between. Germline V gene sequence: CDR1 SEHNR, CDR2 FQNEAQ (reference sequence). The CDR3 bases are TGTGCCAGCAGCCCCCCCGGAGGTTATGGCTACACCTTC. It is translated as CASSPPGGYGYTF.

This clone occurred a few times. The CDR3 loop reads CASSYQAGNEQFF. In nucleotides, the CDR3 is TGCGCCAGCAGCTACCAAGCGGGGAATGAGCAGTTCTTC. The chain uses TRBV4-1 and TRBJ2-1; 7 nucleotides match TRBD2. V trimming: 5 bases; J trimming: 7 bases; junction bases outside the gene matches: 5. CDR1 and CDR2 from the germline V gene are MGHRA and YSYEKL. CDR3 length: 13 residues.

This sequence joins TRBV7-8 and TRBJ1-1, with a possible D match to TRBD1 (5 bases). This CDR3 is 13 amino acids long. Trimming removed 5 bases from V and 5 bases from J, with 12 bases in between. The germline V gene encodes CDR1 SGHVS and CDR2 FQNEAQ. The CDR3 coding sequence is TGTGCCAGCAGCCCCAAGGGGAGGACTGAAGCTTTCTTT. This translates into CASSPKGRTEAFF.

This clone was recorded a few times. The chain carries TRBV4-2 and TRBJ1-1; TRBD1 aligns across 8 bases. The junction had 14 bases not matched to a gene; V was cut back by 3 bases and J by 5 bases. Germline V gene sequence: CDR1 LGHNA, CDR2 YNFKEQ. The CDR3 runs to 17 residues. CDR3 sequence reads: CASSQGKDREEVTEAFF. The DNA of the CDR3 is TGTGCCAGCAGCCAGGGTAAGGACAGGGAGGAGGTTACTGAAGCTTTCTTT.

Of note for this clone: The same CDR3 can be traced to other DNA sequences in this sample. The V call is TRBV19, the J call TRBJ1-5, with no clear D. The ends were cut back, 2 bases at V and 1 base at J, with 6 bases in the middle. Germline V CDR1 and CDR2: LNHDA, SQIVND (reference sequence). The CDR3 sequence is 14 residues long. The CDR3 is CASSIIGSNQPQHF. In nucleotides, the CDR3 is TGTGCCAGTAGTATAATTGGGAGCAATCAGCCCCAGCATTTT.

The genes are TRBV4-3 and TRBJ1-2; D is unresolved. Germline V lookup: CDR1 LGHNA, CDR2 YSLEER. Trimming pared 0 bases from V and 2 bases from J, leaving 10 bases between. CDR3 size: 15 residues. In DNA, the CDR3 is TGCGCCAGCAGCCAAGATCTGACGGGGAACTATGGCTACACCTTC. It encodes CASSQDLTGNYGYTF.

The chain employs TRBV19 and TRBJ2-7, with D tentatively TRBD2 (6 bases). Germline-derived CDR1 and CDR2 are LNHDA and SQIVND (reference sequence). V lost 9 bases and J 3 bases, leaving 21 bases between the germline ends. This CDR3 has 15 residues. The CDR3, as DNA: TGTGCCAGAAGGCGTGGGAGGTCCCAAAGCTACGAGCAGTACTTC. This encodes CARRRGRSQSYEQYF.

The chain carries TRBV19 and TRBJ2-7; perhaps TRBD2 as D (5 bases). Trimming cost V 3 bases and J 3 bases, with 12 bases left between them. The length of the CDR3 is 14 residues. Germline CDR1 and CDR2: LNHDA and SQIVND (reference sequence). The CDR3 sequence: CASSMASGFYEQYF. DNA for the CDR3: TGTGCCAGTAGTATGGCCAGCGGATTCTACGAGCAGTACTTC.

This clone was recorded once. V is TRBV19 and J is TRBJ2-1; 12 nucleotides line up with TRBD2. The germline V gene has CDR1 LNHDA and CDR2 SQIVND (reference sequence). The CDR3 is 15 residues long. J lost 4 bases, V lost 7 bases, and 5 bases had no gene match. CDR3 loop: CASNLGLAGYNEQFF. CDR3 nucleotide sequence: TGTGCCAGTAATTTGGGACTAGCGGGTTACAATGAGCAGTTCTTC.

The J gene is TRBJ1-1, the V gene TRBV19; D uncertain. Germline CDR1 reads LNHDA; CDR2 reads SQIVND (reference sequence). V lost 1 base and J 4 bases, leaving 7 bases between the germline ends. CDR3 length: 13 residues. The CDR3 region has the DNA TGTGCCAGTAGTATAGTCGGGCTCACTGAAGCTTTCTTT. It encodes CASSIVGLTEAFF.

The rearrangement uses TRBV5-1 and TRBJ1-1; tentatively, D is TRBD1 (5 bases). From germline, CDR1 is SGHRS and CDR2 YFSETQ. The ends were cut back, 7 bases at V and 1 base at J, with 5 bases in the middle. This CDR3 is built from 11 residues. CDR3 in amino acids: CASGGNTEAFF. The CDR3 nucleotides read TGCGCCAGCGGGGGGAACACTGAAGCTTTCTTT.

The V gene is TRBV27, the J gene TRBJ1-2; D call uncertain. Between the trimmed V and J ends, which lost 4 bases and 6 bases, there was a span of 18 bases. Germline V gene sequence: CDR1 MNHEY, CDR2 SMNVEV (reference sequence). There are 15 residues in the CDR3. In DNA, the CDR3 is TGTGCCAGCAGTTCCCGCTTGGATTTAGAGAATGGCTACACCTTC. Its translation: CASSSRLDLENGYTF.